These T cell receptor beta chains were read from a single sample in a study of molecular identifiers for immune sequencing clone quantification. TCRdb re-called the PCR reads through MiXCR, storing one row per CDR3 protein. The profile shows approximately 10,000 distinct CDR3 sequences, 15% to 20% of them singletons. Sequenced: naive CD8+ T cells from blood, with Jurkat cell RNA spiked in. These receptors came from a human donor in good health. Some libraries in this study had Jurkat cell RNA spiked in. Each CDR3 is given with its conserved first and last residue. D genes are given only for firm matches. Some rows have no size entry. The others give once, few or many, or a class for an expanded clone.

medium-sized,TRBJ2-7,TRBV28,NA,CASSLLGASPYEQYF,TGTGCCAGCAGTTTATTGGGGGCGAGTCCCTACGAGCAGTACTTC
many,TRBJ1-1,TRBV28,NA,CASRHTPGWGIGTEAFF,TGTGCCAGCAGGCACACTCCAGGTTGGGGAATCGGGACTGAAGCTTTCTTT
medium-sized,TRBJ1-5,TRBV27,NA,CASSQISPTGLQQPQHF,TGTGCCAGCAGTCAAATAAGCCCAACAGGGTTACAACAGCCCCAGCATTTT
many,TRBJ2-2,TRBV3-1,NA,CASSRGSQVYTGELFF,TGTGCCAGCAGTCGAGGGTCTCAGGTATACACCGGGGAGCTGTTTTTT
many,TRBJ2-1,TRBV29-1,TRBD2,CSVEEASGESYNEQFF,TGCAGCGTTGAAGAGGCTAGCGGGGAGTCCTACAATGAGCAGTTCTTC
many,TRBJ2-3,TRBV12-3/TRBV12-4,NA,CASSLGSLSTDTQYF,TGTGCCAGCAGTTTGGGGTCACTGAGCACAGATACGCAGTATTTT
medium-sized,TRBJ1-1,TRBV4-1,NA,CASGERVRGAEAFF,TGCGCCAGCGGAGAGAGGGTTCGGGGAGCTGAAGCTTTCTTT
medium-sized,TRBJ1-3,TRBV6-6,NA,CASSYSGLAGNTIYF,TGTGCCAGCAGTTACTCGGGTTTAGCTGGAAACACCATATATTTT
medium-sized,TRBJ2-7,TRBV5-1,TRBD2,CASRLAGGTYEQYF,TGCGCCAGCAGGCTAGCGGGAGGAACCTACGAGCAGTACTTC
NA,TRBJ2-7,TRBV4-1,TRBD2,CASSQPGTSGRFEQYF,TGCGCCAGCAGCCAACCGGGGACTAGCGGGAGGTTCGAGCAGTACTTC
NA,TRBJ2-7,TRBV4-1,NA,CASSYRSSDTYEQYF,TGCGCCAGCAGCTACCGCTCCAGCGACACCTACGAGCAGTACTTC
medium-sized,TRBJ2-5,TRBV6-4,NA,CASSVPTDRLQETQYF,TGTGCCAGCAGTGTCCCCACTGACAGGCTCCAAGAGACCCAGTACTTC
medium-sized,TRBJ2-3,TRBV24-1,TRBD2,CATSDRGTSGTSTDTQYF,TGTGCCACCAGTGACCGCGGGACTAGCGGGACAAGCACAGATACGCAGTATTTT
many,TRBJ2-3,TRBV20-1,TRBD2,CSAPVPSSGRADTQYF,TGCAGTGCCCCTGTCCCCTCTAGCGGGAGGGCAGATACGCAGTATTTT
many,TRBJ2-7,TRBV27,NA,CASSSYPSYEQYF,TGTGCCAGCAGTTCGTACCCCTCCTACGAGCAGTACTTC
many,TRBJ2-5,TRBV7-6,TRBD1,CASSSGTGEETQYF,TGTGCCAGCAGCTCCGGGACAGGGGAAGAGACCCAGTACTTC
medium-sized,TRBJ1-3,TRBV29-1,TRBD1,CSVATGDGGNTIYF,TGCAGCGTTGCAACAGGGGATGGTGGAAACACCATATATTTT
many,TRBJ2-1,TRBV20-1,NA,CSARGVRFYNEQFF,TGCAGTGCTAGGGGAGTCCGCTTCTACAATGAGCAGTTCTTC
medium-sized,TRBJ2-7,TRBV7-9,TRBD1,CASSSGQGATVGPYEQYF,TGTGCCAGCAGCTCGGGACAGGGGGCAACGGTAGGTCCCTACGAGCAGTACTTC
many,TRBJ2-3,TRBV5-6,TRBD2,CASSLAGLGGTDTQYF,TGTGCCAGCAGCTTGGCCGGACTAGGCGGCACAGATACGCAGTATTTT
many,TRBJ2-2,TRBV3-1,NA,CASSLQWVAWNTGELFF,TGTGCCAGCAGCCTACAGTGGGTAGCGTGGAACACCGGGGAGCTGTTTTTT
medium-sized,TRBJ2-1,TRBV7-8,NA,CASSQSVNNEQFF,TGTGCCAGCAGCCAATCAGTAAACAATGAGCAGTTCTTC